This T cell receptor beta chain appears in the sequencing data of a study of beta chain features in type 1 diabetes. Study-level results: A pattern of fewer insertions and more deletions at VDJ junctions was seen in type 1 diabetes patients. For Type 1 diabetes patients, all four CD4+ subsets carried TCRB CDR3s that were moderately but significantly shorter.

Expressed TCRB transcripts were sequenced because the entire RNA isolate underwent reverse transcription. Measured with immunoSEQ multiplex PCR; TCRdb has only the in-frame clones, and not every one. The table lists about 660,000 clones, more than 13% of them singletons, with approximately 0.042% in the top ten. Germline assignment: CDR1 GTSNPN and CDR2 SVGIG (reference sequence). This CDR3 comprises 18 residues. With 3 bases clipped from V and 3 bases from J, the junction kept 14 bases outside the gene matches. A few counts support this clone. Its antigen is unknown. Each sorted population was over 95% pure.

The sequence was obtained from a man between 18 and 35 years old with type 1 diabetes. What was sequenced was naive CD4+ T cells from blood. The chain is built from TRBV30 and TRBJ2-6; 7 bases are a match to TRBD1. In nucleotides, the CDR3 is TGTGCCTGGAGCCCGACAGGGCAAGCTCTGAGTGGGGCCAACGTCCTGACTTTC. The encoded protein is CAWSPTGQALSGANVLTF.